The text below deals with one T cell receptor beta chain. Its specific antigen is unknown. It has no much larger one-base neighbor in the sample; base qualities were not kept. The immunoSEQ Assay, a bias-controlled multiplex PCR, was used to amplify TCRbeta CDR3 regions from genomic DNA. Processing in the source paper ran as follows. Within the assay, amplification of reference gene primers was used to estimate how many nucleated cells each sample contained. Sequence reads were collapsed and filtered to measure the absolute abundance of every unique TCRbeta CDR3 rearrangement. For each sample, productive Simpson clonality was calculated as the square root of Simpson's diversity index across productive rearrangements. In its TCRdb copy, this immuneACCESS table keeps in-frame sequences only and misses some clones. Where compared with another copy, unresolved V genes explain less than half of these, and the others have no known cause. Clone size and V and J calls were adopted from that table, with D and trimming inferred from the DNA. The sample includes around 45,000 clones, with more than 80% observed a single time. The top ten clonotypes cover approximately 8% of the sample.

This sample was taken from a study of blood T cell repertoires in COVID-19 (TCRdb year 2020). Study-wide context: Samples covering the acute and convalescent phases of COVID-19 were provided by collaborators in the United States, Italy and Spain. The prospective study material was composed of cDNA or gDNA derived from T cells, B-cell-depleted T cells, or PBMCs. Deeply sampled blood TCRbeta repertoires from subjects exposed to, actively infected with, or recovered from COVID-19 were included in the dataset. A freely available public database, intended as a resource for researchers studying the immune response to SARS-CoV-2, is where the repertoires were released. The samples were drawn from the first 160 participants of the ongoing ImmuneRACE study and from 1,254 subjects provided by 6 global collaborators. The sample metadata nearly always contained a de-identified subject ID, COVID-19 status, age in years and sex. Where HLA class I and class II types were available, the types were taken from metadata supplied by the sample provider, not from assay-based typing.

Findings and caveats that apply to the study as a whole: How much clinical and demographic metadata was included differed by source and by participant, and the metadata was provided uncurated.

Each collaborating institution followed its own protocols to collect whole blood in K2EDTA tubes. Collaborator samples were shipped for TCRbeta analysis as frozen whole blood, isolated PBMCs, or DNA extracted from either sample type. CDR1 and CDR2 were assigned from the germline V gene (reference sequence) as SEHNR and FQNEAQ. V gives up 5 bases and J gives up 6 bases, and the segment between their germline ends measures 11 bases. The CDR3 starts with the cysteine, ends with the phenylalanine, and has 13 residues. Left in the record is the CDR3 DNA by itself, 39 bases read in frame from the first base.

Sequences were obtained from peripheral blood. The V and J genes are TRBV7-9 and TRBJ1-5, and the D gene may be TRBD1, 5 bases matching. This clonotype originated in a man older than 75 in a cohort sampled during active COVID-19. The nucleotide sequence is given as TGTGCCAGCAGCGCGCAGGGCTCTCAGCCCCAGCATTTT. This gives the protein CASSAQGSQPQHF.